A single sample gave rise to the 19 T cell receptor beta chains below, sequenced in a study of radiotherapy plus CTLA-4 blockade in lung cancer (dated by TCRdb to the late 2010s). Library preparation employed the immunoSEQ multiplex PCR assay. Imported from immuneACCESS, the table was reduced by TCRdb to in-frame sequences with V and J called. These copies leave out some clones; in studies compared against another copy, an unresolved V gene accounts for under half, and the cause of the remainder is not known. This sample holds about 98,000 clones; around 83% were observed only once. In total, the top ten clones hold 3.4% of the sample. Specimen: peripheral blood, collected from a patient treated with radiotherapy plus ipilimumab. The receptors originated from a human donor with non-small cell lung cancer who had a partial response to radiotherapy plus ipilimumab.

The chain is built from TRBV6-5 and TRBJ2-7; TRBD1 matches at 8 bases. The V gene end was trimmed by 0 bases and the J gene end by 2 bases; junction bases not matched to a gene: 6. Germline-derived CDR1 and CDR2 are MNHEY and SVGAGI. The CDR3 loop spans 16 amino acids. CDR3 bases: TGTGCCAGCAGTTACTCATCGGGACAGGTCCCCTACGAGCAGTACTTC. Translating gives CASSYSSGQVPYEQYF.

This chain uses TRBV7-3 with TRBJ2-2, with D unclear. The CDR3 sequence is 13 residues long. The germline V and J ends were trimmed by 5 bases and 6 bases, with 10 bases remaining between them. Germline V lookup: CDR1 SGHTA, CDR2 FQGTGA. The CDR3: CASSLGSAGELFF. The CDR3 DNA follows: TGTGCCAGCAGCCTCGGTAGTGCCGGGGAGCTGTTTTTT.

This rearrangement joins TRBV2 to TRBJ1-3; 9 bases are a match to TRBD1. With V trimmed by 6 bases and J by 3 bases, 9 bases remained unmatched. CDR1 SNHLY and CDR2 FYNNEI come from the germline V gene. The CDR3 totals 16 residues. CDR3 loop: CASRHTRQGDGNTIYF. The CDR3 DNA follows: TGTGCCAGCAGACACACCAGACAGGGGGATGGAAACACCATATATTTT.

The chain employs TRBV6-1 and TRBJ2-7; D not resolved. V shed 6 bases and J shed 7 bases, with 10 bases lying between them. The CDR3 has 11 residues. Looked up from germline, CDR1 is MNHNS and CDR2 is SASEGT. The CDR3 here is CASRTVYEQYF. The CDR3 bases are TGTGCCAGCAGGACTGTTTATGAGCAGTACTTC.

The rearrangement joins TRBV7-9 to TRBJ1-2; TRBD1 matches at 10 bases. V lost 5 bases, J lost 5 bases, and 11 bases stayed unmatched. Germline V gene lookup returns CDR1 SEHNR and CDR2 FQNEAQ (reference sequence). This CDR3 comprises 16 residues. The CDR3 nucleotides are TGTGCCAGCAGCCTAACCCCCGGGACAGGGGAATATGGCTACACCTTC. Translated: CASSLTPGTGEYGYTF.

The J gene is TRBJ2-7, the V gene TRBV29-1, with 7 bases identical to TRBD1. CDR1 and CDR2 from the germline V gene are SQVTM and ANQGSEA. Losses at the gene ends were 1 base for V and 0 bases for J; bases not matched to a gene: 9. This CDR3 is 16 amino acids long. CDR3 sequence reads: CSVEAASRTGSYEQYF. As DNA, the CDR3 is TGCAGCGTTGAAGCCGCCAGTCGGACAGGCTCCTACGAGCAGTACTTC.

This sequence joins TRBV11-2 and TRBJ2-7, with a tentative D call TRBD2 (6 bases). The CDR3 covers 14 residues. V dropped 2 bases and J dropped 0 bases, with 8 bases sitting between them. CDR1 and CDR2 from the germline V gene are SGHAT and FQNNGV. CDR3: CASSLRGTSYEQYF. CDR3 in DNA: TGTGCCAGCAGCTTACGCGGGACCTCCTACGAGCAGTACTTC.

The V and J genes are TRBV2 and TRBJ1-3, with 9 nucleotides matching TRBD1. Unmatched junction bases numbered 6, after V lost 6 bases and J lost 3 bases. Germline V gene lookup returns CDR1 SNHLY and CDR2 FYNNEI. This CDR3 has 15 residues. CDR3 sequence (DNA): TGTGCCAGCAGGCGGGACAGGGCAGATGGAAACACCATATATTTT. Protein product: CASRRDRADGNTIYF.

This rearrangement joins TRBV19 to TRBJ1-2; possible D gene TRBD1, 6 bases. The germline V and J ends were trimmed by 6 bases and 0 bases, with 14 bases remaining between them. This CDR3 comprises 15 residues. Germline V gene sequence: CDR1 LNHDA, CDR2 SQIVND (reference sequence). CDR3 bases: TGTGCCAGTAGGGCCGCGGGGGGCGCTAACTATGGCTACACCTTC. It is translated as CASRAAGGANYGYTF.

The chain has TRBV6-5 and TRBJ1-2; D ambiguous. V lost 5 bases and J 0 bases, leaving 7 bases between the germline ends. Per germline, CDR1 MNHEY and CDR2 SVGAGI. This CDR3 has 13 residues. CDR3 nucleotides: TGTGCCAGCAGTACACAAACTAACTATGGCTACACCTTC. Protein: CASSTQTNYGYTF.

This clone was detected only once. The chain couples TRBV7-3 to TRBJ2-5, with a tentative D call TRBD2 (5 bases). V shed 1 base and J shed 0 bases, with 12 bases lying between them. This CDR3 is 16 amino acids long. CDR1 and CDR2 from the germline V gene are SGHTA and FQGTGA. CDR3 loop: CASSLSASSYQETQYF. For the CDR3, the DNA is TGTGCCAGCAGCTTAAGTGCTAGCAGCTACCAAGAGACCCAGTACTTC.

The CDR3 nucleotides are TGCGCCAGCAGCTTCGACAACTACGAGCAGTACTTC. It is translated as CASSFDNYEQYF. The gene calls are TRBV5-1 and TRBJ2-7; D call uncertain. The V end lost 2 bases, the J end lost 3 bases, and 6 bases lay between the germline ends. Germline lookup yields CDR1 SGHRS and CDR2 YFSETQ. There are 12 residues in the CDR3.

The chain recombines TRBV2 with TRBJ2-3; weak D call: TRBD1 (5 bases). Germline V CDR1 and CDR2: SNHLY, FYNNEI. V dropped 1 base and J dropped 6 bases, with 11 bases sitting between them. This CDR3 contains 14 residues. The DNA of the CDR3 is TGTGCCAGCAGTGAAGGGCCAGGGTCCGATACGCAGTATTTT. It encodes CASSEGPGSDTQYF.

This chain connects TRBV21-1 to TRBJ1-4; TRBD1 is the table's D call and was not checked against the DNA. TRBV21-1 is tagged as a pseudogene. This CDR3 is 15 amino acids long. CDR3 region: CASSNPTGRNEKLFF. In nucleotides, the CDR3 is TGTGCCAGCAGCAACCCCACAGGGCGAAATGAAAAACTGTTTTTT.

This rearrangement joins TRBV5-1 to TRBJ1-3, with D uncertain. The V gene's germline CDR1 is SGHRS and CDR2 YFSETQ. The CDR3 covers 16 residues. The V end was cut by 0 bases, the J end by 0 bases, with 10 bases between. The CDR3, as DNA: TGCGCCAGCAGCTTGGCCATGACGGGCTCTGGAAACACCATATATTTT. It encodes CASSLAMTGSGNTIYF.

V and J are TRBV10-3 and TRBJ2-5; TRBD2 aligns across 9 bases. V shed 10 bases, J shed 1 base, and the junction held 10 bases outside the gene matches. Germline CDR1 reads ENHRY; CDR2 reads SYGVKD. The CDR3 is made up of 15 amino acids. This chain's CDR3 is CASRQAGGSQETQYF. Here the CDR3 DNA reads TGTGCCAGTAGGCAAGCGGGAGGTTCCCAAGAGACCCAGTACTTC.

The chain carries TRBV9 and TRBJ2-7; TRBD2 might be the D (6 bases). The CDR3 is 15 amino acids. Trimming took off 0 bases at V and 0 bases at J, with 10 bases between the two ends. Germline values: CDR1 SGDLS, CDR2 YYNGEE. The CDR3 DNA follows: TGTGCCAGCAGCGTAGCTACGGGGGTCTCCTACGAGCAGTACTTC. It is translated as CASSVATGVSYEQYF.

The chain carries TRBV28 and TRBJ2-1; D might be TRBD2 (5 bases). Looked up from germline, CDR1 is MDHEN and CDR2 is SYDVKM. Trimming left V 5 bases short and J 12 bases short, with 17 bases between. This CDR3 has 13 amino acids. Here the CDR3 DNA reads TGTGCCAGCAGTCTTGGGTCCCGCCGGGGGCAGTTCTTC. It yields the protein CASSLGSRRGQFF.

The chain joins TRBV6-6 to TRBJ1-2; 7 bases map to TRBD1. CDR1 and CDR2 (germline): MNHNY, SVGAGI (reference sequence). The CDR3 is 14 residues long. J gave up 4 bases and V 0 bases, and 2 bases lay outside the gene matches. Here the CDR3 reads CASSYSDRVYGYTF. In DNA, the CDR3 is TGTGCCAGCAGTTACTCCGACAGGGTCTATGGCTACACCTTC.